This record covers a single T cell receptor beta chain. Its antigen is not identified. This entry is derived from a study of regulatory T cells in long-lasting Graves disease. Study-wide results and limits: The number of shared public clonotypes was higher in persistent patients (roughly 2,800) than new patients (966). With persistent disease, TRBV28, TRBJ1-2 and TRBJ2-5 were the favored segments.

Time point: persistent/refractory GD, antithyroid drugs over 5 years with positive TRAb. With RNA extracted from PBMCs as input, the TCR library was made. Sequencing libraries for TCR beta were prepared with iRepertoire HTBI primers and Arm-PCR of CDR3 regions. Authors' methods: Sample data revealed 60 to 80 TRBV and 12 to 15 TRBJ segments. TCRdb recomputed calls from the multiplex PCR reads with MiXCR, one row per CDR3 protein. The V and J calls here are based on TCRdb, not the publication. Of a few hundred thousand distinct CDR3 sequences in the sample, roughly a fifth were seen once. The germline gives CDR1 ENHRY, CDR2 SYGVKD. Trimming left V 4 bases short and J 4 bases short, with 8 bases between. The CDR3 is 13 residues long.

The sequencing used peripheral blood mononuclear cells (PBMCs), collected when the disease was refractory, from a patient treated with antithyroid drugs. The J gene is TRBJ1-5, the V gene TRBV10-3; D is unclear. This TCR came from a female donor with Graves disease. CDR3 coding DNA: TGTGCCATCAGTGCGGCCGAGAATCAGCCCCAGCATTTT. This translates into CAISAAENQPQHF.